What follows are 20 T cell receptor beta chains derived from one specimen sequenced in a study of metastatic and nonmetastatic thyroid tumors. None of the patients had undergone any treatment ahead of thyroid surgery. TCRdb recomputed clones from the PCR reads via MiXCR. The sample has fewer than 25,000 clones; less than 20% are singletons. Sequences were obtained from adjacent normal tissue. These receptors were taken from a male donor with papillary thyroid cancer or a benign thyroid nodule (not recorded which). Some clones in this sample may be carry-over from other donors' samples.

The V and J genes are TRBV12-3 or TRBV12-4 and TRBJ2-7, with D possibly matching TRBD2 (5 bases). Trimming took off 5 bases at V and 1 base at J, with 12 bases between the two ends. This CDR3 spans 14 amino acids. In DNA form, the CDR3 reads TGTGCCAGCAGTCCCCGGGGTCCTTCCTACGAGCAGTACTTC. Translated: CASSPRGPSYEQYF.

This clone was seen ten or more times. A read error may explain this, as a much larger clone is one base away. The gene calls are TRBV30 and TRBJ1-6; tentative D call: TRBD1 (5 bases). There are 13 residues in the CDR3. The germline V gene encodes CDR1 GTSNPN and CDR2 SVGIG (reference sequence). As DNA, the CDR3 is TGTGCCCGGAGTAAAGGGACGGATTCACCCCTCCACTTT. Amino acid sequence: CARSKGTDSPLHF.

This clone was recorded many times. This chain connects TRBV4-1 to TRBJ1-5; 8 nucleotides align to TRBD1. This CDR3 region has 17 residues. V lost 3 bases, J lost 2 bases, and 9 bases stayed unmatched. Germline V CDR1 and CDR2: MGHRA, YSYEKL. CDR3 sequence reads: CASSHENDRGRNQPQHF. The CDR3 nucleotides are TGCGCCAGCAGCCACGAGAATGACAGGGGCCGCAATCAGCCCCAGCATTTT.

Judged by abundance, this clone is medium-sized. J is TRBJ2-3 and V is TRBV6-2 or TRBV6-3, with 7 bases matching TRBD1. Germline CDR1 is MNHEY and CDR2 is SVGEGT. V lost 2 bases to trimming and J lost 4 bases; unmatched junction nucleotides: 12. The CDR3 runs to 17 residues. The CDR3 DNA sequence: TGTGCCAGCAGTTACCCTAGGACAGGAAGAGACCCAGATACGCAGTATTTT. Translating it yields CASSYPRTGRDPDTQYF.

The sample holds many counts of this clone. This chain uses TRBV7-9 with TRBJ2-3, with unresolved D. CDR3 length: 12 amino acids. V lost 3 bases to trimming and J lost 3 bases, with 4 bases between them. CDR1 and CDR2 (germline): SEHNR, FQNEAQ (reference sequence). The CDR3 nucleotides read TGTGCCAGCAGCTTTCGGACAGATACGCAGTATTTT. It specifies CASSFRTDTQYF.

As regards this clone: A read error may account for a junction end that differs from germline. This chain uses TRBV5-5 with TRBJ2-7, with D hard to call. CDR3 length: 13 residues. Germline CDR1 is SGHKS and CDR2 is YYEKEE (reference sequence). DNA of the CDR3: TGTGCCAGCAGCTCGGCTCCCTCCTACGAGCATTACTTC. Translation gives CASSSAPSYEHYF.

This clone was seen at least ten times. The rearrangement uses TRBV24-1 and TRBJ1-5; unclear D gene. The ends were cut back, 4 bases at V and 4 bases at J, with 4 bases in the middle. Germline V gives CDR1 KGHDR, CDR2 SFDVKD. The CDR3 runs 12 residues. In DNA, the CDR3 is TGTGCCACCAGTGACATAAATCAGCCCCAGCATTTT. The encoded protein is CATSDINQPQHF.

The CDR3 sequence is CASSPGLAAYEQYF. CDR3 nucleotide sequence: TGTGCCAGCAGTCCGGGACTTGCAGCCTACGAGCAGTACTTC. The chain carries TRBV6-1 and TRBJ2-7, with D possibly TRBD2 on 6 matching bases. V lost 5 bases, J lost 2 bases, and 13 bases lay in between. Germline V gene data show CDR1 as MNHNS and CDR2 as SASEGT. The CDR3 extends over 14 amino acids.

This clone was found many times. The rearrangement joins TRBV5-5 to TRBJ2-5; no clear D. In germline, CDR1 is SGHKS, CDR2 YYEKEE (reference sequence). Trimming stripped 0 bases from V and 2 bases from J, with 8 bases between. The CDR3 length is 14 residues. The CDR3 loop reads CASSLASVQETQYF. CDR3 sequence (DNA): TGTGCCAGCAGCTTGGCCTCGGTACAAGAGACCCAGTACTTC.

The chain joins TRBV9 to TRBJ2-1; D may be TRBD1 (6 bases). CDR1 SGDLS and CDR2 YYNGEE come from the germline V gene. CDR3 length: 16 amino acids. The V and J ends lost 1 base and 7 bases respectively, with 18 bases between them. The CDR3 DNA reads as TGTGCCAGCAGCGTACTCCCGGGACACGGGGTTAATGAGCAGTTCTTC. Its translation: CASSVLPGHGVNEQFF.

This clone has ten or more counts. The chain uses TRBV25-1 and TRBJ2-7; D not certain. The V gene lost 3 bases and the J gene lost 5 bases, with 5 bases spanning the gap. The CDR3 loop spans 11 amino acids. From germline, CDR1 is MGHDK and CDR2 SYGVNS. The CDR3 loop reads CASSDLDEQYF. The CDR3 nucleotides are TGTGCCAGCAGTGACCTCGACGAGCAGTACTTC.

In this sample, this clone turned up many times. Compared with germline, one end of the junction differs, possibly owing to a read error. The same CDR3 arises from other DNA sequences in this sample as well. The chain carries TRBV12-3 or TRBV12-4 and TRBJ1-4; D may be TRBD1 (5 bases). The CDR3 is made up of 12 amino acids. CDR3 in amino acids: CASGTGYEKLFF. CDR3 nucleotides: TGTGCCAGCGGGACGGGGTATGAAAAGCTGTTTTTT.

This clone ranks as medium-sized. The genes are TRBV7-3 and TRBJ2-1, with D possibly matching TRBD2 (6 bases). CDR1 and CDR2 from the germline V gene are SGHTA and FQGTGA. This CDR3 contains 12 residues. Trimming shortened V by 2 bases and J by 12 bases, and 11 bases separated the two germline ends. The CDR3 sequence: CASSLGGAGQFF. The DNA for the CDR3 is TGTGCCAGCAGCTTAGGCGGAGCGGGGCAGTTCTTC.

By sample fraction, this clone is medium-sized. The V and J genes are TRBV28 and TRBJ2-7; D may correspond to TRBD1 or TRBD2 (6 bases each). CDR3 length equals 16 residues. CDR1 is MDHEN and CDR2 is SYDVKM in the germline V gene. V was trimmed by 6 bases and J by 4 bases, leaving 22 bases between them. For the CDR3, the DNA is TGTGCCAGCAGACCTACAGGGTACGCGGGGATATACGAGCAGTACTTC. Translated: CASRPTGYAGIYEQYF.

This clone is medium-sized within its sample. Other DNA sequences of this sample code for an identical CDR3. The rearrangement uses TRBV10-3 and TRBJ1-2, with D perhaps matching TRBD1 (5 bases). V was clipped by 10 bases and J by 6 bases, with 12 bases between them. The germline V gene encodes CDR1 ENHRY and CDR2 SYGVKD. The CDR3 is made up of 11 amino acids. Here the CDR3 DNA reads TGTGCCACTACCCCGGGGGATGGCTACACCTTC. This codes for CATTPGDGYTF.

The rearrangement uses TRBV6-1 and TRBJ2-3; D is unclear. The CDR3 covers 13 residues. Looked up from germline, CDR1 is MNHNS and CDR2 is SASEGT. Trimming took 7 bases from V and 15 from J, leaving 23 bases between them. The CDR3 DNA is TGTGCCAGCACCCCTGGAGAGACGCGTCCTGATTATTTT. Its protein product is CASTPGETRPDYF.

This clone was recorded at least ten times. The chain uses TRBV9 and TRBJ2-6; no clear D. Trimming took 0 bases from V and 0 from J, leaving 4 bases between them. Germline CDR1 SGDLS, CDR2 YYNGEE. This CDR3 has 15 residues. CDR3 DNA: TGTGCCAGCAGCGTAGACAGCTCTGGGGCCAACGTCCTGACTTTC. Residues: CASSVDSSGANVLTF.

V gene TRBV18 combines with J gene TRBJ1-2; D is undetermined. The CDR3 is 15 amino acids. The germline V gene encodes CDR1 KGHSH and CDR2 LQKENI. The V and J ends lost 4 bases and 4 bases respectively, with 16 bases between them. The CDR3 spells CASSLEGAKSYGYTF. Written as DNA, the CDR3 is TGTGCCAGCTCACTAGAGGGAGCTAAGAGCTATGGCTACACCTTC. The whole variable domain, remainder taken from reference TRBV18 and TRBJ1-2, is NAGVMQNPRHLVRRRGQEARLRCSPMKGHSHVYWYRQLPEEGLKFMVYLQKENIIDESGMPKERFSAEFPKEGPSILRIQQVVRGDSAAYFCASSLEGAKSYGYTFGSGTRLTVV.

The V call is TRBV9, the J call TRBJ2-2; D is perhaps TRBD1 (7 bases). Germline V gene sequence: CDR1 SGDLS, CDR2 YYNGEE. Trimming cost V 3 bases and J 5 bases, with 14 bases left between them. The CDR3 runs 15 residues. The CDR3 DNA is TGTGCCAGCAGCGAATCGACAGGGACTACCGGGGAGCTGTTTTTT. Its translation: CASSESTGTTGELFF.

CDR3 amino acids: CSAEKRGHYF. The DNA of the CDR3 is TGCAGTGCGGAGAAGAGAGGTCATTACTTC. J is TRBJ2-7 and V is TRBV20-1; D is undetermined. Germline CDR1 and CDR2: DFQATT and SNEGSKA (reference sequence). The CDR3 runs 10 residues. Trimming took 6 bases from V and 13 from J, leaving 16 bases between them.